Listed below are T cell receptor beta chains from one sample, sequenced in a study of T cells in Graves' hyperthyroidism and ophthalmopathy. TCRdb re-called the multiplex PCR reads with MiXCR, one entry per CDR3 protein. The table includes 650,000 to 850,000 distinct CDR3 sequences, approximately 18% detected once. Specimen: blood. The source is a woman between 50 and 59 years old with Graves' hyperthyroidism that later progressed to Graves' ophthalmopathy. The CDR3 runs from the conserved cysteine through the conserved F or W. A D gene is named only where the DNA matches it firmly. Size is omitted from some rows. Given values are once, few, many or a class for expanded clones.

CDR3 DNA	CDR3 protein	V gene	J gene	D gene	clone size
TGTGCCGTCAGTGATCCAGGGGCAGGATCTACTAATGAAAAACTGTTTTTT	CAVSDPGAGSTNEKLFF	TRBV10-3	TRBJ1-4	-	-
TGTGCCAGCAGCCCCCCGGACAGGGCCATTCAGTACTTC	CASSPPDRAIQYF	TRBV7-9	TRBJ2-4	TRBD1	few
TGTGCCAGTAGTAACCAGGGGATCGGTGAAAAACTGTTTTTT	CASSNQGIGEKLFF	TRBV19	TRBJ1-4	-	-
TGCGCCAGCAGATTTCGGCCCCGGGACAGGGGCTGGACTGCTCAACATAGTGAGCAGTTCTTC	CASRFRPRDRGWTAQHSEQFF	TRBV5-1	TRBJ2-1	TRBD1	few
TGTGCCAGTAGTGCCGCCGGGACTGGTCTTAATTCACCCCTCCACTTT	CASSAAGTGLNSPLHF	TRBV19	TRBJ1-6	-	once
TGCAGTGCTAGAGATCGATCCAGAAGCAACACTGAAGCTTTCTTT	CSARDRSRSNTEAFF	TRBV20-1	TRBJ1-1	-	many
TGCAGTGCGCGAGCCGGGGCATCCTACAATGAGCAGTTCTTC	CSARAGASYNEQFF	TRBV20-1	TRBJ2-1	-	few
TGTGCCATCAGCGGGTTTCAGGGTAATACCTCGAGCTCTGGAAACACCATATATTTT	CAISGFQGNTSSSGNTIYF	TRBV10-3	TRBJ1-3	-	-
TGTGCCAGCAGCTTAGGGGGACAGGGGGAAGACGAGCAGTACTTC	CASSLGGQGEDEQYF	TRBV13	TRBJ2-7	TRBD1	many
TGCAGTGCCCGAGGGACTAGCGGGGGCCTCGGGTACAATGAGCAGTTCTTC	CSARGTSGGLGYNEQFF	TRBV20-1	TRBJ2-1	TRBD2	-
TGTGCCAGCAGCCCCCTGGGCAGGGACACTGAAGCTTTCTTT	CASSPLGRDTEAFF	TRBV3-1	TRBJ1-1	-	-
TGTGCCAGCAGTGAGCGCCAGGGAGGCGAAAAACTGTTTTTT	CASSERQGGEKLFF	TRBV2	TRBJ1-4	-	many
TGTGCCAGCAGGGCGCGAGGGCGGAATTCACCCCTCCACTTT	CASRARGRNSPLHF	TRBV12-3/TRBV12-4	TRBJ1-6	-	few
TGTGCTAGCAGCTTCGGCTCTAGCGGGGTAGGCACAGATACGCAGTATTTT	CASSFGSSGVGTDTQYF	TRBV7-7	TRBJ2-3	TRBD2	few
TGTGCCAGCAGCGACCGACTAGGAAATGCCGTCAATGAGCAGTTCTTC	CASSDRLGNAVNEQFF	TRBV11-2	TRBJ2-1	-	many
TGCAGTGCTCAACACAGGTCCGGGGCGCGGACCGGGGAGCTGTTTTTT	CSAQHRSGARTGELFF	TRBV20-1	TRBJ2-2	-	many
TGCGCCAGCTCGAGGGGGGCGTTGGTGGATGAGCAGTTCTTC	CASSRGALVDEQFF	TRBV5-1	TRBJ2-1	-	many
TGTGCCAGCAGCTCAGAGACAGGGGATTACCAGCCCCAGCATTTT	CASSSETGDYQPQHF	TRBV5-5	TRBJ1-5	TRBD1	many
TGTGCCAGCAGTCCGAGGTTTAGCAATCAGCCCCAGCATTTT	CASSPRFSNQPQHF	TRBV6-2/TRBV6-3	TRBJ1-5	-	-
TGTGCCAGCAGCCAAAACAGGGGCGAAAAACTGTTTTTT	CASSQNRGEKLFF	TRBV4-2	TRBJ1-4	TRBD1	few
TGTGCCAGCAGTTACGCGCAGATCTCCTACGAGCAGTACTTC	CASSYAQISYEQYF	TRBV6-1	TRBJ2-7	-	many
TGTGCCAGCAGCCCGGGACTAGTAGGGGGCAATGAGCAGTTCTTC	CASSPGLVGGNEQFF	TRBV14	TRBJ2-1	TRBD2	-
TGTGCCAGCGCCCAGACGCCTCTTCCCCTCATGAACACTGAAGCTTTCTTT	CASAQTPLPLMNTEAFF	TRBV14	TRBJ1-1	-	once
TGCAGTGCTAGAGAGGGAGGGCTGGGGTACGAGCAGTACTTC	CSAREGGLGYEQYF	TRBV20-1	TRBJ2-7	TRBD2	many
TGTGCCAGCAGCGTTGGCGGGGAAAAACTGTTTTTT	CASSVGGEKLFF	TRBV7-9	TRBJ1-4	-	few
TGCAGTGCTACTGAAACCTCTGGAAACACCATATATTTT	CSATETSGNTIYF	TRBV20-1	TRBJ1-3	-	-
TGTGCCAGCAGCTTTATCGGCAATGAAGCTTTCTTT	CASSFIGNEAFF	TRBV11-3	TRBJ1-1	-	-
TGTGCCAGCAGTAAAACAGGGAACACCTACAATGAGCAGTTCTTC	CASSKTGNTYNEQFF	TRBV27	TRBJ2-1	-	-
TGTGCCAGCAGCCACTACCGGACTAGTAACGAGCAGTACTTC	CASSHYRTSNEQYF	TRBV3-1	TRBJ2-7	TRBD2	many
TGTGCCAGCGAACCCGGCGGATTTGGTACTGAAGCTTTCTTT	CASEPGGFGTEAFF	TRBV12-3/TRBV12-4	TRBJ1-1	-	-
TGTGCCAGCAGCCAAGAAACTAGCGGGGGGAACTTCGGCAAAAACATTCAGTACTTC	CASSQETSGGNFGKNIQYF	TRBV4-2	TRBJ2-4	TRBD2	few
TGTGCCAGCAGTTACTCCTATCCGCGGCAGGGCGATCAGCCCCAGCATTTT	CASSYSYPRQGDQPQHF	TRBV6-5	TRBJ1-5	-	-
TGCAGCGCCAGAATAGACAGTTTCGGAAACACCATATATTTT	CSARIDSFGNTIYF	TRBV29-1	TRBJ1-3	-	-
TGTGCCAGCAGTTATGCGCAGACCTTCGGTGAGCAGTTCTTC	CASSYAQTFGEQFF	TRBV6-5	TRBJ2-1	-	few
TGTGCCAGCAGTGAAGGGAGGACTAGCGGACAAGAGACCCAGTACTTC	CASSEGRTSGQETQYF	TRBV2	TRBJ2-5	TRBD2	few
TGTGCCAGCAGTTTACCAGGGAGGCAAGAGACCCAGTACTTC	CASSLPGRQETQYF	TRBV28	TRBJ2-5	-	-
TGTGCCAGCAGCTTTGTGGGGACAGGGTGGAACACCGGGGAGCTGTTTTTT	CASSFVGTGWNTGELFF	TRBV7-3	TRBJ2-2	TRBD1	few
TGTGCCAGCGGAAAGGCGGGGGCCGGGGAGCTGTTTTTT	CASGKAGAGELFF	TRBV6-1	TRBJ2-2	TRBD2	-
TGCAGTGCTAGAGATTCTTTCCGGGGTAACACCGGGGAGCTGTTTTTT	CSARDSFRGNTGELFF	TRBV20-1	TRBJ2-2	-	-
TGTGCCAGCAGGTCCACGACAGGGAGCCACAATGAGCAGTTCTTC	CASRSTTGSHNEQFF	TRBV2	TRBJ2-1	TRBD1	-
TGTGCCAGTAGTCTAATGACAGGAGGGTATGGCTACACCTTC	CASSLMTGGYGYTF	TRBV19	TRBJ1-2	-	few
TGTGCCAGCAGCTCCAGACAGGGATTCTCAGATACGCAGTATTTT	CASSSRQGFSDTQYF	TRBV5-4	TRBJ2-3	TRBD1	many